This T cell receptor (beta chain) was found in a study of Graves' ophthalmopathy and Graves' hyperthyroidism (dated by TCRdb to the late 2010s). In the study overall: Peripheral blood was collected at initial diagnosis, before any treatment. To explore V-J signatures distinguishing ophthalmopathy from hyperthyroidism, a discovery set of under 110 patients (around 44 ophthalmopathy, over 55 stable hyperthyroidism) was enrolled. An independent validation cohort comprised roughly 20 hyperthyroidism patients and roughly 15 patients who later progressed from hyperthyroidism to ophthalmopathy. In more than five hyperthyroidism patients, the T-cell repertoires found in thyroid tissue were compared with those found in blood. The study used signatures of the TCR beta repertoire to tell Graves' ophthalmopathy apart from Graves' hyperthyroidism and to predict which patients would progress to ophthalmopathy. Following sample collection, hyperthyroidism patients were given methimazole at a starting dose of 30 mg daily, and ophthalmopathy patients were given high-dose intravenous methylprednisolone. In total, 120 to 150 blood samples were TCR-sequenced: around 42 ophthalmopathy, 80 or so hyperthyroidism and 17 hyperthyroidism-to-ophthalmopathy patients. The investigation overall reported the following: In cross-validation, the 13-signature model distinguished ophthalmopathy from stable hyperthyroidism with 85% to 90% sensitivity and approximately 81% specificity, and in the test set the corresponding values were about 80% and 75%. In validation, the model predicted ophthalmopathy progression with more than 55% sensitivity and around 72% specificity; fewer than 15 predicted patients were CT-confirmed with GO in a median of roughly 6.8 months. Most expanded thyroid clonotypes with a frequency above 0.001 also appeared in blood, which suggests that blood repertoires may reflect the immune response in the thyroid. No statistical method was used to set the sample size in advance, and the investigators knew which group each participant was assigned to.

CDR1 and CDR2 (DFQATT, SNEGSKA) derive from the germline V gene (reference sequence). The cysteine opens and the phenylalanine closes a CDR3 of 13 amino acids. The retained sequence is limited to the CDR3, 39 bases, with the frame set at the first base. V lost 6 bases and J lost 4 bases; the stretch between them is 15 bases long. Comment on this clonotype: Its antigen is currently not known. No much larger clonotype is one base removed from it; base qualities were not supplied.

TCR beta CDR3 regions were amplified from RNA transcripts for repertoire sequencing. The first round of RT-PCR was done with HTBI primers and the Qiagen OneStep RT-PCR kit, and was followed by a second round of multiplex PCR, then size selection and purification. Libraries were sequenced on an Illumina HiSeq2000 using paired-end 100 bp reads. In the source study's methods: SOAPnuke was used for read processing, and reads with adapters, uncalled bases, a mean Phred below 15, or no exact constant-primer or identifier match were discarded. COPE v1.2.5 was used to merge high-quality paired reads. Each unique nucleotide sequence was defined as a clonotype, and clonotypes were aligned to IMGT TRB V, D and J references with MiTCR v1.1. The analysis was limited to V-J combinations with a frequency above 0.0001, which together covered roughly 99% of repertoires. A TCR clonal expansion and chaos score per V-J combination was defined as the ratio of F50 clonal expansion to chaos observed in the TCRdist matrix. Welch's t-statistics and random forest were used to reduce the features to about 12 V-J combinations, which were then used as input to a naive Bayes classifier. The Morisita-Horn index was used to measure how similar the thyroid and blood repertoires were. TCRdb ran its own pipeline on the public reads, namely fastp trimming at Q25 and MiXCR clone calling, and kept in-frame beta chains. Rows matching on CDR3 protein sequence are summarized as one entry with the most common DNA and genes. TCRdb, not the authors, supplied the V and J calls. For this sample the table gives around 660,000 distinct CDR3 sequences, of which about two fifths were detected only once. Of the sample, over 2.5% falls within the top ten clones.

Ophthalmopathy patients were characterized by moderately to severely active disease, a Clinical Activity Score of at least 3, a NOSPECS grade of at least 4, and a disease duration under 3 months. Anyone with other autoimmune diseases, uncontrolled infections, pregnancy or lactation was excluded from the study. Clinical symptoms, serum thyroxine, TRAb, thyroid ultrasound and orbital computed tomography were used for diagnosis. Using Ficoll-Paque density gradient centrifugation, PBMCs were isolated from roughly 9.2 ml of fresh peripheral blood. Trizol reagent was used to extract the total RNA, and its quality was then checked on an Agilent 2100 Bioanalyzer.

In this chain, TRBV20-1 is recombined with TRBJ2-5; the D gene is tentatively TRBD1 or TRBD2, each matching 5 bases. Input material: peripheral blood. The clonotype originates from an adult man with Graves' ophthalmopathy. Here is the DNA: TGCAGTGCCCACCCCCGGGGCGGAGAGACCCAGTACTTC. Translated, it gives CSAHPRGGETQYF.